This T cell receptor beta chain appears in the sequencing data of a study of blood T cell repertoires in COVID-19. The ends lost 3 bases at V and 1 base at J; junction bases unmatched: 7. This CDR3 has 16 residues. Germline CDR1 SGHDN, CDR2 FVKESK. As handled by the study authors: Nucleated cell counts were estimated from reference gene primer amplification. Libraries were prepared by immunoSEQ multiplex PCR; TCRdb keeps only in-frame clonotypes and omits some of them. V and J calls and clone size are as listed in that table; D and trimming were resolved from the DNA. The sample consists of some 200,000 clones, around four fifths of them appearing once.

The chain employs TRBV14 and TRBJ1-1, with 8 bases fitting TRBD1. This clonotype was sampled from a woman aged 45-65 years who had been exposed to COVID-19. Sequencing was performed on PBMCs or T cells enriched from blood (not recorded which). The CDR3 loop is CASSQIPGTGNTEAFF. The DNA of the CDR3 is TGTGCCAGCAGCCAGATTCCCGGGACAGGGAACACTGAAGCTTTCTTT.